Below are 19 T cell receptor beta chains sequenced from a single sample in a study of T cells in Graves' hyperthyroidism and ophthalmopathy. Amplification of TCR beta CDR3 regions used RNA as the template. HTBI primers drove first-round RT-PCR of the TCR CDR3. From the multiplex PCR reads, TCRdb called clonotypes with MiXCR, one entry per CDR3 protein. The table has 600,000 or so distinct CDR3 sequences, 16% seen once. Specimen: blood. These receptors were obtained from a woman aged 25 to 45 with Graves' hyperthyroidism.

The chain uses TRBV5-1 and TRBJ2-5; 9 nucleotides align to TRBD1. Trimming cost V 4 bases and J 5 bases; bases outside gene matches: 12. The CDR3 length is 16 residues. The germline gives CDR1 SGHRS, CDR2 YFSETQ. The CDR3 here is CASSGQGWTRSETQYF. In nucleotides, the CDR3 is TGCGCCAGCAGCGGACAGGGGTGGACAAGAAGTGAGACCCAGTACTTC.

The chain couples TRBV3-1 to TRBJ1-2; possible D gene TRBD1, 5 bases. The germline gives CDR1 LGHDT, CDR2 YNNKEL (reference sequence). V was pared by 1 base and J by 12 bases, with 21 bases between. CDR3 length: 15 amino acids. CDR3 protein: CASSQGVGRARGNTF. The CDR3 coding sequence is TGTGCCAGCAGCCAAGGGGTGGGCAGAGCTCGGGGCAACACCTTC.

This clonotype was seen many times. The V call is TRBV6-5, the J call TRBJ1-1; no firm D call. CDR1 MNHEY and CDR2 SVGAGI come from the germline V gene. The V gene lost 0 bases and the J gene lost 2 bases, with 19 bases spanning the gap. The CDR3 has 18 residues. The CDR3 bases are TGTGCCAGCAGTTACTCGCTTAATCGCGAACTCCCAAACACTGAAGCTTTCTTT. Protein product: CASSYSLNRELPNTEAFF.

This clonotype was seen many times. A much more abundant neighbour one base away suggests this may be a read error. CDR3 loop: CASRNWGQGGIGTQYF. CDR3 coding DNA: TGTGCCAGCAGGAACTGGGGGCAGGGTGGTATAGGGACCCAGTACTTC. The chain is built from TRBV2 and TRBJ2-5; D might be TRBD1 (6 bases). Germline assignment: CDR1 SNHLY and CDR2 FYNNEI. V lost 6 bases and J 7 bases, leaving 24 bases between the germline ends. The CDR3 is made up of 16 amino acids.

This clonotype was counted a few times. The chain is built from TRBV6-1 and TRBJ1-5; D may be TRBD1 (5 bases). Trimming shortened V by 6 bases and J by 4 bases, and 13 bases separated the two germline ends. The CDR3 totals 14 residues. Germline V CDR1 and CDR2: MNHNS, SASEGT. This CDR3 reads CASSWDPLNQPQHF. CDR3 bases: TGTGCCAGCAGCTGGGACCCCTTAAATCAGCCCCAGCATTTT.

This clonotype has a count of ten or more. V and J are TRBV2 and TRBJ2-1; D might be TRBD2 (5 bases). The germline V gene has CDR1 SNHLY and CDR2 FYNNEI. CDR3 length: 14 residues. V lost 11 bases and J lost 5, with 19 bases in between. CDR3 bases: TGTGCCGTCCTCACTAGGGCCTTCAACAATGAGCAGTTCTTC. Translated: CAVLTRAFNNEQFF.

This clonotype was recorded many times. The chain is built from TRBV4-1 and TRBJ2-7; a possible D gene is TRBD2 (5 bases). Trimming left V 1 base short and J 4 bases short, with 8 bases between. Looked up from germline, CDR1 is MGHRA and CDR2 is YSYEKL. This CDR3 has 13 amino acids. CDR3 residues: CASSQVRGYEQYF. The CDR3 DNA reads as TGCGCCAGCAGCCAAGTCCGGGGTTACGAGCAGTACTTC.

This clonotype occurred many times. The chain joins TRBV7-2 to TRBJ1-1; D ambiguous. The CDR3 covers 11 residues. V lost 0 bases to trimming and J lost 7 bases, with 3 bases between them. CDR1 SGHTA and CDR2 FQGNSA come from the germline V gene. This chain's CDR3 is CASSLAVEAFF. The CDR3 bases are TGTGCCAGCAGCTTAGCAGTTGAAGCTTTCTTT.

This chain connects TRBV20-1 to TRBJ1-5; perhaps TRBD1 as D (5 bases). The CDR3 has 17 amino acids. Germline V CDR1 and CDR2: DFQATT, SNEGSKA (reference sequence). With 5 bases removed from V and 0 bases from J, the gap between germline ends came to 20 bases. This CDR3 is CSALGHRPPYSNQPQHF. The CDR3 DNA sequence: TGCAGTGCTCTCGGACACCGGCCTCCCTATAGCAATCAGCCCCAGCATTTT.

This clonotype has at least ten counts. This rearrangement joins TRBV28 to TRBJ1-3, with D possibly being TRBD1 (6 bases). Per germline, CDR1 MDHEN and CDR2 SYDVKM. Trimming cost V 2 bases and J 0 bases, with 11 bases left between them. This CDR3 region has 16 residues. CDR3: CASSLHTGSSGNTIYF. Written as DNA, the CDR3 is TGTGCCAGCAGTTTACACACAGGGAGCTCTGGAAACACCATATATTTT.

A word on this clonotype: This may be a read error: a much more frequent sequence differs by one nucleotide. The chain carries TRBV6-8 and TRBJ2-1, with TRBD1 identical over 8 bases. The CDR3 is 15 amino acids. V lost 4 bases and J lost 10; bases outside the gene matches: 12. The V gene's germline CDR1 is MNHGY and CDR2 SAAAGT. The CDR3 region is CASSLEVRGRGEQFF. Written as DNA, the CDR3 is TGTGCCAGCAGTTTGGAAGTCAGGGGGCGCGGAGAGCAGTTCTTC.

This clonotype was counted at least ten times. The genes are TRBV2 and TRBJ2-7; the D is unclear. This CDR3 has 12 residues. Per germline, CDR1 SNHLY and CDR2 FYNNEI. V was cut by 8 bases and J by 3 bases, with 11 bases left in between. For the CDR3, the DNA is TGTGCCAGCTCACAAGGAAACTACGAGCAGTACTTC. Amino acids: CASSQGNYEQYF. The variable domain in full, with the rest retrieved from reference TRBV2 and TRBJ2-7, is EPEVTQTPSHQVTQMGQEVILRCVPISNHLYFYWYRQILGQKVEFLVSFYNNEISEKSEIFDDQFSVERPDGSNFTLKIRSTKLEDSAMYFCASSQGNYEQYFGPGTRLTVT.

This clonotype appeared many times. V usage is TRBV28 and J usage is TRBJ2-1; D unclear. The V end lost 7 bases, the J end lost 2 bases, and 15 bases lay between the germline ends. The CDR3 totals 15 residues. Germline V lookup: CDR1 MDHEN, CDR2 SYDVKM. CDR3 amino acids: CASISGDLPYNEQFF. The CDR3 bases are TGTGCCAGCATCTCTGGGGATCTTCCCTACAATGAGCAGTTCTTC.

This clonotype was seen repeatedly, ten times or more. The rearrangement links TRBV3-1 to TRBJ2-7, with D perhaps TRBD1 (6 bases). Trimming left V 6 bases short and J 3 bases short, with 18 bases between. Germline V gene sequence: CDR1 LGHDT, CDR2 YNNKEL (reference sequence). CDR3 length: 15 residues. CDR3 sequence (DNA): TGTGCCAGCAGTCCATTCCGGGACACCCACTACGAGCAGTACTTC. Amino acid sequence: CASSPFRDTHYEQYF.

This clonotype was detected many times. This chain connects TRBV2 to TRBJ1-1, with 9 bases identical to TRBD1. The germline CDR1 and CDR2 sequences are SNHLY and FYNNEI. This CDR3 region has 15 residues. The trim removed 6 bases at V and 0 bases at J, leaving 5 bases unmatched. This CDR3 reads CASRGGQGVNTEAFF. CDR3 in DNA: TGTGCCAGCAGGGGGGGACAGGGTGTGAACACTGAAGCTTTCTTT.

Here the CDR3 DNA reads TGTGCTAGTGGTTTACCGGACAGTGACGTTGGTGAGCAGTTCTTC. This codes for CASGLPDSDVGEQFF. The chain is built from TRBV12-5 and TRBJ2-1, with D perhaps TRBD1 (6 bases). CDR1 LGHNT and CDR2 FRNRAP come from the germline V gene. The CDR3 extends over 15 amino acids. V lost 3 bases, J lost 9 bases, and 18 bases lay in between.

This clonotype was detected only once. The chain combines TRBV5-6 with TRBJ1-3; 8 nucleotides agree with TRBD1. Trimming took 2 bases from V and 4 from J; bases not matched to a gene: 2. The germline V gene encodes CDR1 SGHDT and CDR2 YYEEEE. This CDR3 has 14 residues. The CDR3 sequence is CASSFPGGGNTIYF. CDR3 nucleotides: TGTGCCAGCAGCTTCCCAGGGGGCGGAAACACCATATATTTT.

There are many counts of this clonotype. The genes are TRBV30 and TRBJ2-1, with D perhaps matching TRBD2 (5 bases). This CDR3 has 14 amino acids. V was cut by 1 base and J by 7 bases, with 14 bases left in between. Germline values: CDR1 GTSNPN, CDR2 SVGIG (reference sequence). The CDR3 DNA reads as TGTGCCTGGAGTGGTACTAGTCTGAAGAATGAGCAGTTCTTC. Translated, it gives CAWSGTSLKNEQFF.

This rearrangement joins TRBV12-3 or TRBV12-4 to TRBJ2-2; the D is unclear. The length of the CDR3 is 16 residues. Trimming took off 3 bases at V and 1 base at J, with 12 bases between the two ends. Written as DNA, the CDR3 is TGTGCCAGCAGTTTTCTGGGTCTGGGGAACACCGGGGAGCTGTTTTTT. It yields the protein CASSFLGLGNTGELFF.